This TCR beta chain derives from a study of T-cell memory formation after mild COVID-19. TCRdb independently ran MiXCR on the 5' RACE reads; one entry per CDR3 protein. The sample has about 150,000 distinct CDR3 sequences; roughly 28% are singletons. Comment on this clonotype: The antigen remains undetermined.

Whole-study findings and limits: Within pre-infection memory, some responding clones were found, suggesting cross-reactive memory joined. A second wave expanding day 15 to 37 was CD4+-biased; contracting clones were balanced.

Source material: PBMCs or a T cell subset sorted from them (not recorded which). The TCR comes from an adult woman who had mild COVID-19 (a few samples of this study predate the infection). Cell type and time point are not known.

Here the CDR3 DNA reads TGTGCCAGCAGCGGAACACAGGGAGGGGTCACAGATACGCAGTATTTT. As protein: CASSGTQGGVTDTQYF. J is TRBJ2-3 and V is TRBV7-8; maybe TRBD2 (7 bases). Germline CDR1 SGHVS, CDR2 FQNEAQ. The CDR3 is 16 amino acids. The V end was cut by 5 bases, the J end by 2 bases, with 17 bases between.